This T cell receptor (beta chain) was sequenced during a study of T cell repertoires in cytomegalovirus infection. Background on the study: Signatures in public TCR beta sequences pointed to both CMV infection and matching HLA type. General observations from the study: Within the response measured ex vivo, HLA-C-restricted CMV-specific TCR beta clonotypes were dominant.

The germline V gene encodes CDR1 SEHNR and CDR2 FQNEAQ (reference sequence). V trimming: 4 bases; J trimming: 3 bases; junction bases outside the gene matches: 11. The CDR3 length is 17 residues. Many counts were recorded for this clonotype. What it binds is unknown. TCRdb redid the calling of the reads with MiXCR, one entry per CDR3 protein. The profile shows approximately 100,000 distinct CDR3 sequences, less than 25% of them singletons. This chain links TRBV7-9 with TRBJ2-7, with 11 bases aligning to TRBD2. This clonotype was sampled from a human donor in good health (CMV status not recorded). Some clones in this sample may be carry-over from other donors' samples. The source material was CD8+ T cells from PBMCs. The DNA of the CDR3 is TGTGCCAGCAGCTCACCCGAGACTAGCGGGGTTCGCTACGAGCAGTACTTC. This translates into CASSSPETSGVRYEQYF.